This T cell receptor beta chain was recorded in a study of T cell repertoires in cytomegalovirus infection. Study context: Researchers turned to recently identified HLA-C-restricted CMV epitopes as well as well-studied HLA-B-restricted ones. Public TCR beta signatures marked donors with CMV infection and the matching HLA.

This clonotype appeared a few times. What it recognizes is unknown. Points from the study as a whole: Cumulative frequency of public TCR beta families picked out carriers of CMV plus the relevant HLA. HLA-C-restricted CMV clonotypes gave the most frequent clonotype in two of eight donors.

TCRdb independently ran MiXCR on the reads; one entry per CDR3 protein. The sample gives approximately 990,000 distinct CDR3 sequences, approximately 31% of which show up once; roughly 13% is in the top ten. Trimming removed 4 bases from V and 1 base from J, with 16 bases in between. Germline values: CDR1 MGHDK, CDR2 SYGVNS. The CDR3 is made up of 16 amino acids. This receptor was obtained from a human donor in good health (CMV status not recorded). Some clones in this sample may be carry-over from other donors' samples. Material: cultured CD8+ T cells from PBMCs, obtained from culture after CMV antigen stimulation. This chain uses TRBV25-1 with TRBJ2-5; D possibly corresponds to TRBD1 (5 bases). The CDR3 bases are TGTGCCAGCAGTGCCCGTCTAGGAAGGGGCCAAGAGACCCAGTACTTC. Residues: CASSARLGRGQETQYF. Drawing the rest from reference TRBV25-1 and TRBJ2-5, the complete variable domain is EADIYQTPRYLVIGTGKKITLECSQTMGHDKMYWYQQDPGMELHLIHYSYGVNSTEKGDLSSESTVSRIRTEHFPLTLESARPSHTSQYLCASSARLGRGQETQYFGPGTRLLVL.